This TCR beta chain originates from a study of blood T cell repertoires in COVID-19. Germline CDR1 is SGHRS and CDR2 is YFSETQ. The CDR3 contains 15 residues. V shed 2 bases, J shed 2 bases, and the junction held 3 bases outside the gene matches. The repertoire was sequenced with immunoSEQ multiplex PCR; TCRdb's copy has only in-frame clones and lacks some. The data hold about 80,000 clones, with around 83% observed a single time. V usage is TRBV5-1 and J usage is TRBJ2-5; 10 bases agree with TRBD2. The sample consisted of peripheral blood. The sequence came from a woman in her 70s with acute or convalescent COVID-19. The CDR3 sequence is CASSFLAGEQETQYF. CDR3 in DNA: TGCGCCAGCAGCTTTCTAGCGGGAGAGCAAGAGACCCAGTACTTC. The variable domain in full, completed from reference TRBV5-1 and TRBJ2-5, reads KAGVTQTPRYLIKTRGQQVTLSCSPISGHRSVSWYQQTPGQGLQFLFEYFSETQRNKGNFPGRFSGRQFSNSRSEMNVSTLELGDSALYLCASSFLAGEQETQYFGPGTRLLVL.